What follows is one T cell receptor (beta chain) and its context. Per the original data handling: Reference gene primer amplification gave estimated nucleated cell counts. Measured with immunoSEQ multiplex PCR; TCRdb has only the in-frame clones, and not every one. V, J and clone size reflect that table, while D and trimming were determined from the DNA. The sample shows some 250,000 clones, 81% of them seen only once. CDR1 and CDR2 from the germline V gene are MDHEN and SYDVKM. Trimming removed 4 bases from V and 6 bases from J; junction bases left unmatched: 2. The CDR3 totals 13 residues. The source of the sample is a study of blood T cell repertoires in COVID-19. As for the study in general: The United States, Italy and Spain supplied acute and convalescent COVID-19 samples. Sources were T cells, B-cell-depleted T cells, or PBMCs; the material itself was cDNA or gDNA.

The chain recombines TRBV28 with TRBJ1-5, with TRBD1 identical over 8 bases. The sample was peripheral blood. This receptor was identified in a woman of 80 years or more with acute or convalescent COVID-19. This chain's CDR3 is CASSWTGSQPQHF. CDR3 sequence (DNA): TGTGCCAGCAGTTGGACAGGGTCTCAGCCCCAGCATTTT.